Many counts were recorded for the clone carrying this T cell receptor (beta chain). Researchers took RNA transcripts and amplified the TCR beta CDR3 regions from them. With the HTBI primer set, the TCR CDR3 went through a first round of RT-PCR. TCRdb passed the multiplex PCR reads through MiXCR, listing each CDR3 protein once. The table has a few hundred thousand distinct CDR3 sequences, 15% to 19% seen once. This sample is part of a study of T cells in Graves' hyperthyroidism and ophthalmopathy. Specimen: blood. This receptor was identified in a woman under 40 with Graves' hyperthyroidism.

This chain's CDR3 is CASSLGQGAVEQYF. CDR3 DNA: TGTGCCAGCAGTTTGGGGCAGGGGGCGGTCGAGCAGTACTTC. The J gene is TRBJ2-7, the V gene TRBV27, with TRBD1 identical over 8 bases. The ends lost 3 bases at V and 6 bases at J; junction bases unmatched: 7. Looked up from germline, CDR1 is MNHEY and CDR2 is SMNVEV (reference sequence). The CDR3 has 14 residues.